This TCR beta chain was sequenced in a study of CD8+ T cells in alopecia areata. General study findings and limits: Compared with normal scalp, lesional scalp had higher clonality and more expanded CD8+ clones. Sharing of TCR sequences between patients (possibly for HLA-related reasons) was less clear than in mice.

This clone came up a few times. What it binds is unknown. Different DNA sequences within this sample yield the same CDR3. Reverse transcribed after extraction, RNA yielded cDNA as the sequencing template. Clones were read by immunoSEQ multiplex PCR, and TCRdb kept only the in-frame ones, dropping some. The sample lists some 150,000 clones, less than 65% occurring once. Trimming took 1 base from V and 5 from J, leaving 2 bases between them. The CDR3 is made up of 12 amino acids. CDR1 and CDR2 from the germline V gene are SGHAT and FQNNGV. Sequencing was carried out using CD8+ T cells sorted from blood. The chain carries TRBV11-2 and TRBJ2-2, with D unclear. The sequence came from a human donor in good health. As DNA, the CDR3 is TGTGCCAGCAGCTTAGGTACCGGGGAGCTGTTTTTT. Protein: CASSLGTGELFF.